The 3 T cell receptor beta chains in this list originate from one sample, sequenced in a study of blood T cell repertoires in COVID-19. Assay used: immunoSEQ multiplex PCR; TCRdb lists only in-frame clones, some missing. This table has about 45,000 clones, about 80% appearing once. Material for sequencing was peripheral blood. These receptors all come from a man between 65 and 80 years old with acute or convalescent COVID-19.

As regards this clone: An end of the junction differs from the germline gene, which may be a read error. The V gene is TRBV29-1, the J gene TRBJ1-2; D remains ambiguous. The CDR3 is made up of 11 amino acids. CDR1 is SQVTM and CDR2 is ANQGSEA in the germline V gene. The CDR3: CSVDRTGVSAF. As DNA, the CDR3 is TGCAGCGTTGATCGTACGGGTGTCTCTGCCTTC.

This clone was counted a few times. The chain links TRBV5-4 to TRBJ1-1, with 11 bases identical to TRBD1. Germline V CDR1 and CDR2: SGHNT, YYREEE (reference sequence). The CDR3 length is 15 residues. The J segment lost 4 bases and the V segment lost 3 bases, leaving 5 bases of the junction unmatched. In DNA form, the CDR3 reads TGTGCCAGCAGCTACGGACAGGGGGCTCGCACTGAAGCTTTCTTT. It encodes CASSYGQGARTEAFF.

The rearrangement joins TRBV29-1 to TRBJ1-1; D uncertain. This CDR3 is built from 13 residues. Trimming shortened V by 5 bases and J by 1 base, and 11 bases separated the two germline ends. The germline gives CDR1 SQVTM, CDR2 ANQGSEA. CDR3 residues: CSVRRTENTEAFF. For the CDR3, the DNA is TGCAGCGTTCGAAGGACTGAGAACACTGAAGCTTTCTTT.